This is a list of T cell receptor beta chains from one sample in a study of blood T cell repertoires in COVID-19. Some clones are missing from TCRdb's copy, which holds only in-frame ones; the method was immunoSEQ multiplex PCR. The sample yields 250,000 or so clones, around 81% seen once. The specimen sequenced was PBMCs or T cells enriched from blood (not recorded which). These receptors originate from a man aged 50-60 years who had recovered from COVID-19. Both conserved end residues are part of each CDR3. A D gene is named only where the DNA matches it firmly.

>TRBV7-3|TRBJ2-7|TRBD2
CASSFSGSVNEQYF
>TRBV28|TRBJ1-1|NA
CASLTEGKNTEAFF
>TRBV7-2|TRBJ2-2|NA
CASSLDDLRGLPFGELFF
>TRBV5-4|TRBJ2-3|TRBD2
CASSLTSGGTDTQYF
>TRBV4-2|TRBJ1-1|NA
CASSQGGEWTEAFF
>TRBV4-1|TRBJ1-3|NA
CASSPRVMENTIYF
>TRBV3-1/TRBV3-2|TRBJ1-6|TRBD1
CASSQILRGGASLVHF
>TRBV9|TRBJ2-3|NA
CASSPQTTSKTDTQYF
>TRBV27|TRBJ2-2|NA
CASRGTSMGELFF
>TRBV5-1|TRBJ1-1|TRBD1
CASSPGLTGGSGTEAFF
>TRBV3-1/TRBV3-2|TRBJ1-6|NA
CASSQGTGGPYSPLHF
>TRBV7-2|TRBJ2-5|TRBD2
CASSLGGLAGSRETQYF
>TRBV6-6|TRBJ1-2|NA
CASSDTGFNYGYTF
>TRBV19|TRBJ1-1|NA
CASSPQVRVAEAFF
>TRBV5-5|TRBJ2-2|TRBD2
CASSPLPTSGGTGELFF
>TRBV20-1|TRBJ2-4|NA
CSASGGGKIGKDIQYF
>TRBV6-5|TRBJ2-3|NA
CASRRHQGTDTQYF
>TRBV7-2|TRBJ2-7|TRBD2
CASSVQRGGLEQYF
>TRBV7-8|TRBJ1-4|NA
CASSLDPRRGKDEKLFF
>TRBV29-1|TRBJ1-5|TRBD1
CSVRDRGSNQPQHF